This record looks at one T cell receptor beta chain sequence and its context. Its antigen is still unknown. Trimming removed 0 bases from V and 3 bases from J; junction bases left unmatched: 14. The V gene's germline CDR1 is LGHNA and CDR2 YSLEER. There are 19 residues in the CDR3. The primer mix had 60 Vbeta and 13 Jbeta primers. Sequenced by immunoSEQ multiplex PCR; TCRdb stores in-frame clones only, minus some. This sample has around 160,000 clones, with just under 75% found just once. This sample is drawn from a study of cytomegalovirus exposure and HLA in healthy donors. Study findings and constraints: The study recorded 150 to 200 TCR beta chains that were cytomegalovirus-associated. Later analysis showed most CMV-associated TCR beta chains appearing HLA-restricted. A later analysis linked a missense DCLRE1C variant to TCR beta V- and J-gene trimming.

The rearrangement uses TRBV4-3 and TRBJ1-2; TRBD1 agrees at 9 bases. Sequencing input: PBMCs. This clonotype was obtained from a woman between 18 and 29 years old in good health and CMV-seronegative. The CDR3 region has the DNA TGCGCCAGCAGCCAAGACGTCGATTTGGGTACAGGGGGCGACTATGGCTACACCTTC. Translated, it gives CASSQDVDLGTGGDYGYTF.